What follows are 26 T cell receptor beta chains derived from one specimen sequenced in a study of blood T cell repertoires in COVID-19. Sequencing was performed with immunoSEQ multiplex PCR; in TCRdb, only in-frame clones are kept and a portion is missing. The profile covers 350,000 to 450,000 clones, with 70% to 90% appearing a single time and 2% to 2.5% taken by the ten largest. The specimen was peripheral blood. These receptors all stem from an older woman with COVID-19, enrolled during active disease.

This clone has just one count. The chain uses TRBV9 and TRBJ2-1; no firm D call. Germline V gene sequence: CDR1 SGDLS, CDR2 YYNGEE. Trimming shortened V by 6 bases and J by 9 bases, and 16 bases separated the two germline ends. This CDR3 is 13 amino acids long. The CDR3 nucleotides read TGTGCCAGCAATCGGTCGCCGAACGGTGAGCAGTTCTTC. Translating gives CASNRSPNGEQFF.

The gene calls are TRBV12-3 or TRBV12-4 and TRBJ1-5; 7 bases fit TRBD1. The CDR3 totals 13 residues. The V gene end was trimmed by 6 bases and the J gene end by 7 bases; junction bases not matched to a gene: 6. CDR3 bases: TGTGCCAGCAGGACAGGGATCCACCAGCCCCAGCATTTT. As protein: CASRTGIHQPQHF.

The DNA of the CDR3 is TGTGCCAGTAGTAAACCGAGGGACACTGAAGCTTTCTTT. Residues: CASSKPRDTEAFF. The J gene is TRBJ1-1, the V gene TRBV19; D is undetermined. The V gene's germline CDR1 is LNHDA and CDR2 SQIVND (reference sequence). V was clipped by 4 bases and J by 3 bases, with 9 bases between them. This CDR3 is 13 amino acids long.

The chain uses TRBV19 and TRBJ1-5; 8 nucleotides match TRBD1. The ends lost 10 bases at V and 7 bases at J; junction bases unmatched: 6. Germline V gene sequence: CDR1 LNHDA, CDR2 SQIVND (reference sequence). The CDR3 is 12 residues long. Here the CDR3 DNA reads TGTGCCACCGGACAGGGTGAGCAGCCCCAGCATTTT. It specifies CATGQGEQPQHF.

The chain carries TRBV18 and TRBJ2-3; 7 bases align to TRBD2. Per the germline V gene, CDR1 is KGHSH and CDR2 is LQKENI. The J segment lost 2 bases and the V segment lost 0 bases, leaving 8 bases of the junction unmatched. This CDR3 contains 17 residues. CDR3 loop: CASSPPGLAAPTDTQYF. CDR3 DNA: TGTGCCAGCTCACCACCGGGGCTAGCGGCCCCCACAGATACGCAGTATTTT. The whole variable domain, filled in from reference TRBV18 and TRBJ2-3, reads NAGVMQNPRHLVRRRGQEARLRCSPMKGHSHVYWYRQLPEEGLKFMVYLQKENIIDESGMPKERFSAEFPKEGPSILRIQQVVRGDSAAYFCASSPPGLAAPTDTQYFGPGTRLTVL.

The chain joins TRBV5-1 to TRBJ1-1; 7 bases line up with TRBD1. With 4 bases clipped from V and 0 bases from J, the junction kept 9 bases outside the gene matches. The CDR3 sequence is 16 residues long. Looked up from germline, CDR1 is SGHRS and CDR2 is YFSETQ. The CDR3 DNA follows: TGCGCCAGCAGCGGGGGACTGACAGGGTTGAACACTGAAGCTTTCTTT. Translated, it gives CASSGGLTGLNTEAFF. The variable domain in full, with the rest retrieved from reference TRBV5-1 and TRBJ1-1, is KAGVTQTPRYLIKTRGQQVTLSCSPISGHRSVSWYQQTPGQGLQFLFEYFSETQRNKGNFPGRFSGRQFSNSRSEMNVSTLELGDSALYLCASSGGLTGLNTEAFFGQGTRLTVV.

The V gene is TRBV21-1, the J gene TRBJ2-7; whether TRBD2, the table's D call, matches the DNA was not checked. TRBV21-1 is deemed a pseudogene. The CDR3 runs 14 residues. The CDR3 nucleotides are TGTGCCAGCAGAGTAGCCTACTGGTCCTACGAGCAGTACTTC. Its translation: CASRVAYWSYEQYF.

The table lists this clone with a few counts. This chain uses TRBV6-1 with TRBJ2-1, with D unclear. Germline V gene data show CDR1 as MNHNS and CDR2 as SASEGT. V lost 2 bases, J lost 7 bases, and 6 bases lay in between. This CDR3 is built from 12 residues. CDR3 sequence (DNA): TGTGCCAGCAGTGAACTCGGGAATGAGCAGTTCTTC. Translated, it gives CASSELGNEQFF.

The CDR3 region has the DNA TGTGCCAGCAGCTTAGGAGGTGGTCCCAAAACCACAGATACGCAGTATTTT. Its protein is CASSLGGGPKTTDTQYF. V and J are TRBV7-2 and TRBJ2-3; no clear D. This CDR3 region has 17 residues. Per germline, CDR1 SGHTA and CDR2 FQGNSA. The V end lost 1 base, the J end lost 2 bases, and 16 bases lay between the germline ends.

The J gene is TRBJ1-1, the V gene TRBV20-1, with D possibly TRBD1 on 5 matching bases. Per germline, CDR1 DFQATT and CDR2 SNEGSKA (reference sequence). This CDR3 comprises 11 residues. CDR3 DNA sequence: TGCATGACTAGGGGGAACACTGAAGCTTTCTTT. As protein: CMTRGNTEAFF.

The table lists this clone with a count of one. The chain is built from TRBV18 and TRBJ2-5, with D perhaps TRBD1 (6 bases). This CDR3 region has 13 residues. Germline lookup yields CDR1 KGHSH and CDR2 LQKENI. Trimming left V 3 bases short and J 5 bases short, with 10 bases between. CDR3 sequence (DNA): TGTGCCAGCTCACCCCAGGGGAAGGAGACCCAGTACTTC. As protein: CASSPQGKETQYF.

CDR3: CASSLNLYERQYF. The DNA of the CDR3 is TGCGCCAGCAGCTTGAATCTATACGAACGGCAGTATTTT. The gene calls are TRBV5-1 and TRBJ2-3; D is ambiguous. V dropped 1 base and J dropped 11 bases, with 14 bases sitting between them. The CDR3 loop spans 13 amino acids. Germline V gene data show CDR1 as SGHRS and CDR2 as YFSETQ.

The V gene is TRBV18, the J gene TRBJ1-6; 7 bases are shared with TRBD1. Trimming took 2 bases from V and 10 from J; bases not matched to a gene: 11. CDR1 KGHSH and CDR2 LQKENI come from the germline V gene. The CDR3 loop spans 16 amino acids. The DNA for the CDR3 is TGTGCCAGCTCACCAGAGGCGGACAGGTCTAGATCACCCCTCCACTTT. This gives the protein CASSPEADRSRSPLHF.

This clone was recorded a few times. The genes are TRBV2 and TRBJ2-3; TRBD2 matches at 7 bases. CDR3 length: 14 residues. CDR1 is SNHLY and CDR2 is FYNNEI in the germline V gene. Trimming removed 7 bases from V and 1 base from J; junction bases left unmatched: 5. The CDR3 nucleotides are TGTGCCAGCACCTCTAGCGGACGCACAGATACGCAGTATTTT. This sequence encodes CASTSSGRTDTQYF.

V usage is TRBV2 and J usage is TRBJ1-6, with 11 bases lining up with TRBD1. From germline, CDR1 is SNHLY and CDR2 FYNNEI. The CDR3 contains 16 residues. With 2 bases clipped from V and 10 bases from J, the junction kept 7 bases outside the gene matches. In nucleotides, the CDR3 is TGTGCCAGCAGTGAACGGACAGGGGGCGTAAAATCACCCCTCCACTTT. Its protein product is CASSERTGGVKSPLHF.

The rearrangement links TRBV3-1 (or the pseudogene TRBV3-2) to TRBJ2-5, with D uncertain. V lost 3 bases, J lost 2 bases, and 16 bases lay in between. CDR3 length: 16 amino acids. From germline, CDR1 is LGHDT and CDR2 YNNKEL (reference sequence). CDR3: CASSHPPRQRQETQYF. The CDR3 nucleotides read TGTGCCAGCAGCCATCCGCCGCGGCAGCGTCAAGAGACCCAGTACTTC.

A few counts support this clone. The chain is built from TRBV5-1 and TRBJ1-2, with 11 bases lining up with TRBD1. Germline CDR1 is SGHRS and CDR2 is YFSETQ. The CDR3 contains 15 residues. V lost 4 bases and J lost 2; bases outside the gene matches: 4. The CDR3 protein is CASSAGTGGNYGYTF. The CDR3, as DNA: TGCGCCAGCAGCGCCGGGACAGGGGGAAACTATGGCTACACCTTC.

The CDR3 bases are TGTGCCAGCAGCCCTCGGGGTAGCCCAACAGATACGCAGTATTTT. It is translated as CASSPRGSPTDTQYF. This sequence joins TRBV3-1 (or the pseudogene TRBV3-2) and TRBJ2-3; D possibly corresponds to TRBD2 (5 bases). In germline, CDR1 is LGHDT, CDR2 YNNKEL (reference sequence). The CDR3 length is 15 residues. The V gene lost 4 bases and the J gene lost 3 bases, with 14 bases spanning the gap.

V usage is TRBV19 and J usage is TRBJ1-2, with 7 bases that match TRBD1. The V gene's germline CDR1 is LNHDA and CDR2 SQIVND (reference sequence). V was pared by 4 bases and J by 4 bases, with 6 bases of the junction left unmatched. The CDR3 contains 14 residues. CDR3 sequence (DNA): TGTGCCAGTAGTACCCCCGGGACAGTCTATGGCTACACCTTC. This codes for CASSTPGTVYGYTF. Full variable domain (remainder filled in from reference TRBV19 and TRBJ1-2): DGGITQSPKYLFRKEGQNVTLSCEQNLNHDAMYWYRQDPGQGLRLIYYSQIVNDFQKGDIAEGYSVSREKKESFPLTVTSAQKNPTAFYLCASSTPGTVYGYTFGSGTRLTVV.

The chain uses TRBV5-8 and TRBJ1-5; 7 bases are a match to TRBD1. This CDR3 region has 16 residues. The V gene's germline CDR1 is SGHTS and CDR2 YDEGEE. Losses at the gene ends were 4 bases for V and 0 bases for J; bases not matched to a gene: 7. CDR3 in amino acids: CASSAGQIYSNQPQHF. The CDR3 DNA sequence: TGTGCCAGCAGCGCGGGACAGATTTATAGCAATCAGCCCCAGCATTTT.

This clone was observed once. The V gene is TRBV3-1 (or the pseudogene TRBV3-2), the J gene TRBJ2-7, with 13 bases identical to TRBD2. V lost 4 bases, J lost 4 bases, and 4 bases stayed unmatched. The length of the CDR3 is 15 residues. Germline CDR1 is LGHDT and CDR2 is YNNKEL (reference sequence). The CDR3 DNA reads as TGTGCCAGCAGCCCGACTAGCGGGGGGAGTTACGAGCAGTACTTC. Its protein product is CASSPTSGGSYEQYF.

J is TRBJ1-3 and V is TRBV6-5; 7 bases are shared with TRBD1. Unmatched junction bases numbered 5, after V lost 6 bases and J lost 0 bases. Germline V gene data show CDR1 as MNHEY and CDR2 as SVGAGI. CDR3 length: 15 residues. The CDR3: CASSRDSLSGNTIYF. The CDR3 nucleotides read TGTGCCAGCAGCCGGGACAGCCTCTCTGGAAACACCATATATTTT.

The chain carries TRBV10-3 and TRBJ2-1, with 9 bases matching TRBD1. This CDR3 has 18 residues. Germline V CDR1 and CDR2: ENHRY, SYGVKD. Trimming cost V 2 bases and J 4 bases; bases outside gene matches: 12. The CDR3 bases are TGTGCCATCAGTGAGCCGATGACCGGGACAGGGCTTTACAATGAGCAGTTCTTC. Translation gives CAISEPMTGTGLYNEQFF.

Only a few counts were recorded for this clone. V and J are TRBV29-1 and TRBJ1-1; the match to TRBD1 covers 7 bases. V shed 4 bases and J 1 base; nucleotides not matched to a gene: 9. The CDR3 totals 15 residues. The germline gives CDR1 SQVTM, CDR2 ANQGSEA. CDR3 sequence: CSVAGGDRPNTEAFF. The CDR3 DNA follows: TGCAGCGTTGCGGGGGGGGACAGACCGAACACTGAAGCTTTCTTT.

The CDR3 protein is CAIRPGQGNNQPQHF. The CDR3 DNA follows: TGTGCCATCAGGCCGGGACAGGGGAACAATCAGCCCCAGCATTTT. V usage is TRBV10-3 and J usage is TRBJ1-5; 10 nucleotides match TRBD1. The trim removed 6 bases at V and 3 bases at J, leaving 5 bases unmatched. The CDR3 runs to 15 residues. CDR1 and CDR2 (germline): ENHRY, SYGVKD.

DNA of the CDR3: TGTGCCAGCTCACCTAACTACAGGGGGAATGGCTACACCTTC. Translated: CASSPNYRGNGYTF. The genes are TRBV18 and TRBJ1-2; 8 bases align to TRBD1. This CDR3 comprises 14 residues. Per the germline V gene, CDR1 is KGHSH and CDR2 is LQKENI. Trimming at V came to 3 bases and at J to 6 bases, leaving 6 bases not matched to a gene.